The clone carrying this T cell receptor beta chain was found a few times. The CDR3 runs to 11 residues. V was cut by 3 bases and J by 11 bases, with 10 bases left in between. The germline gives CDR1 SEHNR, CDR2 FQNEAQ (reference sequence). The data belong to a study of CD8+CD57+ T cells in acquired aplastic anemia. Study context: Read counts for CD4+ cells (from healthy donors) averaged roughly 11 million.

Genomic DNA templated the TCR beta VDJ and CDR3 profiling. One entry per CDR3 protein, called by TCRdb with MiXCR from the reads. This table holds some 170,000 distinct CDR3 sequences, approximately 44% found once. The origin of this receptor is a human donor in good health. The chain employs TRBV7-9 and TRBJ1-1; maybe TRBD1 (6 bases). What was sequenced was sorted CD4+, CD8+, or CD8+CD57+ T cells (not recorded which) from PBMCs. For the CDR3, the DNA is TGTGCCAGCAGCTTCTGGGGGCACGCTTTCTTT. Its translation: CASSFWGHAFF.